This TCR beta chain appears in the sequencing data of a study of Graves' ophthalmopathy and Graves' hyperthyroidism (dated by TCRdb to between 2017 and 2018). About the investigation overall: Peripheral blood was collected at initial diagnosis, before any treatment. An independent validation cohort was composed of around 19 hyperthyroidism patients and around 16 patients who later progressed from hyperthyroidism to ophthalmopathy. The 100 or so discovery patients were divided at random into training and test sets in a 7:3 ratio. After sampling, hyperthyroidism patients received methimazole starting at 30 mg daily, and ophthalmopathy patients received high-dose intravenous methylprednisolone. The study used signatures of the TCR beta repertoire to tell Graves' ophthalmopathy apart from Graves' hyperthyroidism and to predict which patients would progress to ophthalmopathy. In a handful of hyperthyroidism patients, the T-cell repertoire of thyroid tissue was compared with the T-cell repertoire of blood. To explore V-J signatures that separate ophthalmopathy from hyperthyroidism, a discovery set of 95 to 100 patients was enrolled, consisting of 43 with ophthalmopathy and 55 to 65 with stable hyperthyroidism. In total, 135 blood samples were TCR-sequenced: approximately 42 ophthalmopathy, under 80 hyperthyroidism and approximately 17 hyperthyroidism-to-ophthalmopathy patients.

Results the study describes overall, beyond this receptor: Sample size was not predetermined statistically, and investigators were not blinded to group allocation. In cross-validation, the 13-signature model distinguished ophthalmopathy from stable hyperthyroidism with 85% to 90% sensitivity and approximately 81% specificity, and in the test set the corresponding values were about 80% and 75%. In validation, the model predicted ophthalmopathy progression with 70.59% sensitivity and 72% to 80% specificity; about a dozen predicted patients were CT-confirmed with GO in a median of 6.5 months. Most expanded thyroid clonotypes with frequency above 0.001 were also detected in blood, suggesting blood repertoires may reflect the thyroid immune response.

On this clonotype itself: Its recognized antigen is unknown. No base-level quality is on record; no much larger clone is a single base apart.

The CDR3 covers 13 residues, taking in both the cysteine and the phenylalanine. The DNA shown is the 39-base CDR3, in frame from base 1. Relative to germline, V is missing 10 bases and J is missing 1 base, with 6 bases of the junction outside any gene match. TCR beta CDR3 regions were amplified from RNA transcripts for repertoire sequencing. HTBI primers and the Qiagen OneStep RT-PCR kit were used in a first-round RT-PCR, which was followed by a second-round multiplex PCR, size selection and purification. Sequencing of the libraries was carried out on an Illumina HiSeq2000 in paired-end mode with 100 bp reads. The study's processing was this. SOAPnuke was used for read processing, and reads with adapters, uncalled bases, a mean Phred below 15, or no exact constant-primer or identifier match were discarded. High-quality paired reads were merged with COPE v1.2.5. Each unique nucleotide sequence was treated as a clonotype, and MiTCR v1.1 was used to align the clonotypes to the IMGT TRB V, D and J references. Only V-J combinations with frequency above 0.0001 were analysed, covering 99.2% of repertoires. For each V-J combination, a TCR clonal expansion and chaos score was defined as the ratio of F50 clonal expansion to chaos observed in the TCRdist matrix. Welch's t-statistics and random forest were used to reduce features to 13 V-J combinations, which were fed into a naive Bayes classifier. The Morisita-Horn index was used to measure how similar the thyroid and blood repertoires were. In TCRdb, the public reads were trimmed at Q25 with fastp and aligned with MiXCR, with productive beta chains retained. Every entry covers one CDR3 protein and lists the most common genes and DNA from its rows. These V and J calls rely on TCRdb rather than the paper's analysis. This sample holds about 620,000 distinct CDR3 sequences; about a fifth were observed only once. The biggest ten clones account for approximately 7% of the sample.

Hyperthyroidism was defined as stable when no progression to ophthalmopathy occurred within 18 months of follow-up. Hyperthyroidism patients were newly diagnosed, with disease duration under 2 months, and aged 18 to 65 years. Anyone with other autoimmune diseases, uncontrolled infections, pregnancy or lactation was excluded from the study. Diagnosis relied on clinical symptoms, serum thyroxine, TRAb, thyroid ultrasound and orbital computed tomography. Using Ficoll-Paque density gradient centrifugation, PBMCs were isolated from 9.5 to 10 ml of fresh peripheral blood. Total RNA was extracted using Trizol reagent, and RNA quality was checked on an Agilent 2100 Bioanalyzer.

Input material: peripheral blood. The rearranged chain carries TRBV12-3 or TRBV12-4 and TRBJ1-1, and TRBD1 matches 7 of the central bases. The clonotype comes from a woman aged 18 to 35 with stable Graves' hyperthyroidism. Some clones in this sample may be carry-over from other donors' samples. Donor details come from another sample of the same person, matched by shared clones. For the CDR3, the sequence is CATDRESNTEAFF. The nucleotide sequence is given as TGTGCCACTGACAGGGAGTCGAACACTGAAGCTTTCTTT.